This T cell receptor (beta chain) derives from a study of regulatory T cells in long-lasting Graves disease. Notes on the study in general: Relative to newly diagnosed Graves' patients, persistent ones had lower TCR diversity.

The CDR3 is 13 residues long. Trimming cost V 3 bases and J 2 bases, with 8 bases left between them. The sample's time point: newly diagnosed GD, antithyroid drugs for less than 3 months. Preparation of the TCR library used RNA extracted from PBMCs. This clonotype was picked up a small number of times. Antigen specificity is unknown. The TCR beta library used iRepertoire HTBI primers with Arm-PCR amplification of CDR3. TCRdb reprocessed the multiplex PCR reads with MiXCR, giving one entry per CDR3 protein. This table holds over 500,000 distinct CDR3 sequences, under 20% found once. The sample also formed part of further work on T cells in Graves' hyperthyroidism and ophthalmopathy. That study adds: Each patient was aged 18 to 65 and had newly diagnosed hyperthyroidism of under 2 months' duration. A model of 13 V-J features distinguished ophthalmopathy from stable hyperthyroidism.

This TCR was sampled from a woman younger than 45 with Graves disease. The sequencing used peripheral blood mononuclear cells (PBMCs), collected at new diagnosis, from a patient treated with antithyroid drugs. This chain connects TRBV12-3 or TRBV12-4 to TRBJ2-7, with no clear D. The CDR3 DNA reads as TGTGCCAGCAGTTTGCTTCTCCCCTACGAGCAGTACTTC. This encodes CASSLLLPYEQYF.